What follows are 20 T cell receptor beta chains derived from one specimen sequenced in a study of metastatic and nonmetastatic thyroid tumors. All patients reached thyroid surgery having received no treatment beforehand. MiXCR re-clonotyped the PCR reads for TCRdb. The sample yields fewer than 20,000 clones, roughly 29% seen once. The material sequenced was tumor tissue. Every receptor here comes from a male donor with papillary thyroid cancer or a benign thyroid nodule (not recorded which). Some clones in this sample may be carry-over from other donors' samples.

This clone turned up a few times. This chain connects TRBV12-3 or TRBV12-4 to TRBJ2-2; D gene unclear. V lost 1 base and J 1 base, leaving 4 bases between the germline ends. The CDR3 is 14 residues long. CDR3 loop: CASSLGRNTGELFF. The CDR3 nucleotides read TGTGCCAGCAGTTTAGGGCGGAACACCGGGGAGCTGTTTTTT.

The chain combines TRBV6-1 with TRBJ1-4, with TRBD1 matching over 7 bases. The germline V gene has CDR1 MNHNS and CDR2 SASEGT. This CDR3 comprises 16 residues. With V trimmed by 4 bases and J by 8 bases, 13 bases remained unmatched. This CDR3 is CASSAGTVLQGEKLFF. CDR3 DNA sequence: TGTGCCAGCAGTGCCGGGACAGTTCTTCAGGGGGAAAAACTGTTTTTT.

This clone appeared many times. This chain links TRBV12-3 or TRBV12-4 with TRBJ2-5; 11 bases fit TRBD2. V lost 4 bases to trimming and J lost 5 bases; unmatched junction nucleotides: 6. This CDR3 contains 15 residues. This CDR3 is CASSSSSGRSETQYF. The CDR3 DNA is TGTGCCAGCAGTTCGTCTAGCGGGAGGTCGGAGACCCAGTACTTC.

In its sample, this clone was seen a few times. For the CDR3, the DNA is TGCAGTGCTTGGGACACTGAAGCTTTCTTT. Its protein product is CSAWDTEAFF. V gene TRBV20-1 combines with J gene TRBJ1-1, with D unresolved. The CDR3 has 10 residues. Trimming removed 5 bases from V and 3 bases from J, with 4 bases in between. CDR1 and CDR2 from the germline V gene are DFQATT and SNEGSKA (reference sequence).

This clone was counted at least ten times. DNA of the CDR3: TGTGCCACCAGTGATTTGTCGGAGACCCAGTACTTC. Protein product: CATSDLSETQYF. V usage is TRBV24-1 and J usage is TRBJ2-5; D is unclear. In germline, CDR1 is KGHDR, CDR2 SFDVKD. This CDR3 has 12 amino acids. V shed 0 bases and J shed 5 bases, with 3 bases lying between them.

By proportion, this clone is medium-sized (0.01 to 0.1%). This chain joins TRBV9 and TRBJ2-2; D is ambiguous. The CDR3 is made up of 15 amino acids. Trimming shortened V by 0 bases and J by 0 bases, and 6 bases separated the two germline ends. Looked up from germline, CDR1 is SGDLS and CDR2 is YYNGEE. The CDR3, as DNA: TGTGCCAGCAGCGTAGGTAGCTCGAACACCGGGGAGCTGTTTTTT. This translates into CASSVGSSNTGELFF.

This clone showed up many times. The V call is TRBV7-9, the J call TRBJ2-5; 14 bases map to TRBD2. The CDR3 is 16 amino acids. The J segment lost 7 bases and the V segment lost 3 bases, leaving 7 bases of the junction unmatched. Germline V gene data show CDR1 as SEHNR and CDR2 as FQNEAQ (reference sequence). The CDR3 loop is CASSLGTSGRRGTQYF. The DNA for the CDR3 is TGTGCCAGCAGCTTGGGGACTAGCGGGAGACGAGGGACCCAGTACTTC.

This clone came up many times. The genes are TRBV9 and TRBJ2-1; D is unresolved. This CDR3 spans 15 amino acids. Germline-derived CDR1 and CDR2 are SGDLS and YYNGEE. V gave up 1 base and J gave up 1 base, with 9 bases separating them. CDR3 nucleotide sequence: TGTGCCAGCAGCGTATCAGCACCGTCCTACAATGAGCAGTTCTTC. It yields the protein CASSVSAPSYNEQFF.

This clone came up many times. A clone one base away is much larger, so this may be a read error. The V call is TRBV19, the J call TRBJ2-3, with D uncertain. Germline V gene data show CDR1 as LNHDA and CDR2 as SQIVND (reference sequence). CDR3 length equals 15 residues. CDR3 nucleotides: TGTGCCAGTAGTATTCAAAGTTACCGCACATATACGCAGTATTTT. Encoded protein: CASSIQSYRTYTQYF.

A word on this clone: Relative to the germline gene, one junction end is altered; a read error may explain this. The DNA of the CDR3 is TGTGCAAGCAGCAGGAAAGGCAACAATGAGCAGATCTTC. It yields the protein CASSRKGNNEQIF. The J gene is TRBJ2-1, the V gene TRBV7-2; no definite D call. Germline values: CDR1 SGHTA, CDR2 FQGNSA. This CDR3 is built from 13 residues.

The chain uses TRBV28 and TRBJ1-2; TRBD1 might be the D (6 bases). The CDR3 length is 14 residues. Germline V lookup: CDR1 MDHEN, CDR2 SYDVKM. The germline V and J ends were trimmed by 3 bases and 4 bases, with 12 bases remaining between them. The CDR3 DNA is TGTGCCAGCAGTTTGTCGGCAGGGGCCTATGGCTACACCTTC. Translated: CASSLSAGAYGYTF.

Comment on this clone: A much larger clone sits a single nucleotide away, making a read error possible. The chain recombines TRBV9 with TRBJ2-2; TRBD2 is a possible D gene (6 bases). This CDR3 has 15 amino acids. CDR1 and CDR2 (germline): SGDLS, YYNGEE. CDR3 protein: CASSGERWNTGELVF. CDR3 DNA sequence: TGTGCCAGCTCGGGGGAGCGGTGGAACACCGGGGAGCTGGTTTTT.

CDR3 amino acids: CASSQAPGQGKQPQHF. CDR3 DNA: TGCGCCAGCAGCCAGGCACCGGGACAGGGGAAGCAGCCCCAGCATTTT. V and J are TRBV4-1 and TRBJ1-5; 10 bases fit TRBD1. Germline V gene sequence: CDR1 MGHRA, CDR2 YSYEKL. This CDR3 region has 16 residues. V was clipped by 3 bases and J by 7 bases; unmatched bases: 9.

V is TRBV28 and J is TRBJ1-1, with 7 bases fitting TRBD1. Germline V lookup: CDR1 MDHEN, CDR2 SYDVKM. J gave up 1 base and V 7 bases, and 3 bases lay outside the gene matches. This CDR3 region has 13 residues. CDR3 in amino acids: CASNRGWNTEAFF. DNA of the CDR3: TGTGCCAGCAACAGGGGTTGGAACACTGAAGCTTTCTTT.

At least ten counts were recorded for this clone. The chain's CDR3 is CASIIGVGTEAFF. In nucleotides, the CDR3 is TGTGCCAGCATCATTGGGGTCGGCACTGAAGCTTTCTTT. The gene calls are TRBV6-1 and TRBJ1-1; unclear D gene. Germline V gene lookup returns CDR1 MNHNS and CDR2 SASEGT. V was clipped by 7 bases and J by 4 bases, with 13 bases between them. The CDR3 sequence is 13 residues long.

The rearrangement links TRBV12-3 or TRBV12-4 to TRBJ2-7, with D perhaps given as TRBD1 or TRBD2 (7 bases each). The CDR3 extends over 14 amino acids. With 6 bases removed from V and 2 bases from J, the gap between germline ends came to 14 bases. The CDR3 spells CASSIRGGAYEQYF. CDR3 nucleotide sequence: TGTGCCAGCAGCATCAGGGGGGGCGCCTACGAGCAGTACTTC.

The V and J genes are TRBV11-2 and TRBJ2-7; TRBD1 is a possible D gene (7 bases). This CDR3 has 15 residues. CDR1 SGHAT and CDR2 FQNNGV come from the germline V gene. V was pared by 6 bases and J by 2 bases, with 17 bases between. This CDR3 reads CASSSDRDFTYEQYF. Here the CDR3 DNA reads TGTGCCAGCAGTTCCGACAGGGACTTTACCTACGAGCAGTACTTC. Drawing the rest from reference TRBV11-2 and TRBJ2-7, the complete variable domain is EAGVAQSPRYKIIEKRQSVAFWCNPISGHATLYWYQQILGQGPKLLIQFQNNGVVDDSQLPKDRFSAERLKGVDSTLKIQPAKLEDSAVYLCASSSDRDFTYEQYFGPGTRLTVT.

This clone has at least ten counts. The chain employs TRBV12-3 or TRBV12-4 and TRBJ2-4; TRBD1 is a possible D gene (6 bases). The V end lost 1 base, the J end lost 3 bases, and 7 bases lay between the germline ends. This CDR3 has 14 amino acids. For the CDR3, the DNA is TGTGCCAGCAGTTTAGGGACAGACAAAAACATTCAGTACTTC. It translates to CASSLGTDKNIQYF.

In its sample, this clone was seen many times. V is TRBV9 and J is TRBJ2-3; TRBD2 agrees at 10 bases. Germline assignment: CDR1 SGDLS and CDR2 YYNGEE. The CDR3 runs 16 residues. Unmatched junction bases numbered 10, after V lost 3 bases and J lost 6 bases. DNA of the CDR3: TGTGCCAGCAGCGCCACTAGCGGGGAGGGGGGGGATACGCAGTATTTT. It is translated as CASSATSGEGGDTQYF.

By sample fraction, this clone is medium-sized. The chain couples TRBV20-1 to TRBJ2-2; 8 bases agree with TRBD2. The CDR3 consists of 15 residues. J was trimmed by 1 base and V by 4 bases; bases with no gene match: 5. Germline CDR1 is DFQATT and CDR2 is SNEGSKA (reference sequence). The CDR3 here is CSAKDLAGNTGELFF. CDR3 DNA sequence: TGCAGTGCTAAGGATCTAGCGGGGAACACCGGGGAGCTGTTTTTT.